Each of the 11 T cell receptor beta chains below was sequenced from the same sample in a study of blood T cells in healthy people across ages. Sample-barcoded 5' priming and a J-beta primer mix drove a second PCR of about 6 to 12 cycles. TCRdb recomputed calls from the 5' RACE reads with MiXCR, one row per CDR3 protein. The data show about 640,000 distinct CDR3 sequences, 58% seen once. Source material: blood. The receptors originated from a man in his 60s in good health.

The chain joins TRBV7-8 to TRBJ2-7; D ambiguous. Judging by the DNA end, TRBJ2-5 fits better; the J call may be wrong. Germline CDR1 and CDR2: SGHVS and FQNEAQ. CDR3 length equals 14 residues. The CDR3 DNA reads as TGTGCCAGCAGCCAGAGTAGGCTGCAAGAGACCCAGTACTTC. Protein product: CASSQSRLQETQYF.

The DNA for the CDR3 is TGTGCCACCAGTCAGGGCACTGAAGCTTTCTTT. This sequence encodes CATSQGTEAFF. J is TRBJ1-1 and V is TRBV24-1; a possible D gene is TRBD1 (5 bases). The germline V gene encodes CDR1 KGHDR and CDR2 SFDVKD. With 6 bases removed from V and 4 bases from J, the gap between germline ends came to 5 bases. The CDR3 covers 11 residues.

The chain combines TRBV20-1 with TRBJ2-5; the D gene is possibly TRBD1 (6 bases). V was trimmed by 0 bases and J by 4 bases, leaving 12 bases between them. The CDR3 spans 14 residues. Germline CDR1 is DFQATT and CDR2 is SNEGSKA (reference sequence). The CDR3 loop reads CSARDLGGLETQYF. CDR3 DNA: TGCAGTGCTAGAGACCTAGGGGGTTTAGAGACCCAGTACTTC.

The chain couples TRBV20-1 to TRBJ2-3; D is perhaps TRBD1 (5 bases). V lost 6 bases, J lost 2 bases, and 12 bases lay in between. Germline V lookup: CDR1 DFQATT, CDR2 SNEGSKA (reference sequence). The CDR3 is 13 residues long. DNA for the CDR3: TGCAGTGCGGTCAGGGAAAACACAGATACGCAGTATTTT. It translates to CSAVRENTDTQYF.

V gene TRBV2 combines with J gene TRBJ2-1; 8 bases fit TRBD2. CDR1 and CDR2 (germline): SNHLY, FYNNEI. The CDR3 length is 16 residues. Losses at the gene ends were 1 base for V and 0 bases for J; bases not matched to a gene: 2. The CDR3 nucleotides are TGTGCCAGCAGTGAAGGACTAGCGCCCTCCTACAATGAGCAGTTCTTC. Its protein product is CASSEGLAPSYNEQFF.

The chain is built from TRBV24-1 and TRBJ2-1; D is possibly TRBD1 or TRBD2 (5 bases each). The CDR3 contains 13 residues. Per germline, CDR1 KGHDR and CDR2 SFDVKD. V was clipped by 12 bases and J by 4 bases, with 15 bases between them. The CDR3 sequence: CASGAASYNEQFF. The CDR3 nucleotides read TGTGCCTCCGGGGCCGCGTCGTACAATGAGCAGTTCTTC.

The CDR3 region is CASSSTGAGADTQYF. The CDR3 DNA follows: TGTGCCAGCAGCTCCACCGGAGCGGGGGCAGATACGCAGTATTTT. The rearrangement joins TRBV7-6 to TRBJ2-3; the match to TRBD2 covers 8 bases. This CDR3 has 15 amino acids. The junction had 7 bases not matched to a gene; V was cut back by 4 bases and J by 4 bases. Looked up from germline, CDR1 is SGHVS and CDR2 is FNYEAQ. The whole variable domain, filled in from reference TRBV7-6 and TRBJ2-3, reads GAGVSQSPRYKVTKRGQDVALRCDPISGHVSLYWYRQALGQGPEFLTYFNYEAQQDKSGLPNDRFSAERPEGSISTLTIQRTEQRDSAMYRCASSSTGAGADTQYFGPGTRLTVL.

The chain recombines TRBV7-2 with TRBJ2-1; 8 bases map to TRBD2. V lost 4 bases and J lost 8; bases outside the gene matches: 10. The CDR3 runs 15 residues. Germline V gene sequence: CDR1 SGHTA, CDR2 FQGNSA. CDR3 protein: CASSSQTGGQDEQFF. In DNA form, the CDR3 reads TGTGCCAGCAGCTCCCAAACGGGGGGGCAGGATGAGCAGTTCTTC.

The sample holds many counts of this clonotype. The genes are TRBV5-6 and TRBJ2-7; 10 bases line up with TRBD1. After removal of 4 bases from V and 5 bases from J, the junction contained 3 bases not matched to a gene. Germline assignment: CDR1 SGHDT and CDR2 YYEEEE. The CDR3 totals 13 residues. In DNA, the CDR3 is TGTGCCAGCAGCCGGGACAGGGGCCACGAGCAGTACTTC. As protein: CASSRDRGHEQYF.

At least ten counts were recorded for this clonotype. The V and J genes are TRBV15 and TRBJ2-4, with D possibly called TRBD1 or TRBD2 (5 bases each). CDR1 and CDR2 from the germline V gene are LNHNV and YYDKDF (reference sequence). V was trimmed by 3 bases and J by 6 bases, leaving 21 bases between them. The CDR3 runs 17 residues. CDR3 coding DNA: TGTGCCACCAGCAGTGCCCCGGGACCCCCAAGGGGAAACATTCAGTACTTC. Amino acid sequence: CATSSAPGPPRGNIQYF. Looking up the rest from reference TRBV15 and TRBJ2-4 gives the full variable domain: DAMVIQNPRYQVTQFGKPVTLSCSQTLNHNVMYWYQQKSSQAPKLLFHYYDKDFNNEADTPDNFQSRRPNTSFCFLDIRSPGLGDTAMYLCATSSAPGPPRGNIQYFGAGTRLSVL.

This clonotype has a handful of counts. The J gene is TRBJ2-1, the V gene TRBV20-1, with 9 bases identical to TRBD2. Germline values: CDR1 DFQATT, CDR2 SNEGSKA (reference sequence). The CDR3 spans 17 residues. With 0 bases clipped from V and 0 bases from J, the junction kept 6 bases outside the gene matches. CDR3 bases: TGCAGTGCTAGAGATGCGCTAGCGGGAAGCTCCTACAATGAGCAGTTCTTC. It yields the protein CSARDALAGSSYNEQFF.